This T cell receptor beta chain appears in the sequencing data of a study of cytomegalovirus exposure and HLA in healthy donors. The PCR made use of 60 Vbeta and 13 Jbeta primers. The protocol was immunoSEQ multiplex PCR, while the TCRdb copy is restricted to in-frame clones and leaves out a portion. The sample contains roughly 200,000 clones, around three quarters of which appear only once. For this clone: Its antigen is as yet unknown.

General observations from the study: TCR beta V segments were, for the most part, productive about 87% or about 30% of the time in an earlier analysis.

Germline CDR1 is SGDLS and CDR2 is YYNGEE. The germline V and J ends were trimmed by 4 bases and 11 bases, with 14 bases remaining between them. The length of the CDR3 is 12 residues. Sequencing was carried out using PBMCs. The clonotype was recovered from a woman aged 25 to 39 in good health and CMV-seronegative. The chain recombines TRBV9 with TRBJ2-3, with D tentatively TRBD1 (6 bases). CDR3 bases: TGTGCCAGCAGCCCTTCAGGGGCGGGGCAGTATTTT. Its protein is CASSPSGAGQYF.